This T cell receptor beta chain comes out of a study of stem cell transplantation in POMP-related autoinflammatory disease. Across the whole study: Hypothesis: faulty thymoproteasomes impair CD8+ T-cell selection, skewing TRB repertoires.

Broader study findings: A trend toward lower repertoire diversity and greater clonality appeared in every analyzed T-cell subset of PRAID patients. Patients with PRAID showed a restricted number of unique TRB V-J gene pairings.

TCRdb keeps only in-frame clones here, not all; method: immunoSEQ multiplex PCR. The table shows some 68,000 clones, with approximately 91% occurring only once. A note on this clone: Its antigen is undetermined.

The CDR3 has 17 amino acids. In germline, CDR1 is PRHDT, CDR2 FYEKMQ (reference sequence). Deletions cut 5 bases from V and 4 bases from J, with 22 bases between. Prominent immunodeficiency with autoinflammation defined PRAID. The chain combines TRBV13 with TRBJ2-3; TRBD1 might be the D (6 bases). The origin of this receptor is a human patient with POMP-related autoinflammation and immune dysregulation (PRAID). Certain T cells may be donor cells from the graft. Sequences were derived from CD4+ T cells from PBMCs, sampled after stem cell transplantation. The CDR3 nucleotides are TGTGCCAGCAGCCGGTACCCTCCCGGGACATTACCAGATACGCAGTATTTT. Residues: CASSRYPPGTLPDTQYF.